This T cell receptor beta chain appears in the sequencing data of a study of OX40 agonist ivuxolimab in advanced cancers. There are 12 residues in the CDR3. V was trimmed by 3 bases and J by 6 bases, leaving 8 bases between them. CDR1 is SEHNR, CDR2 FQNEAQ, per germline (reference sequence). This clone was found once. TCRdb's copy holds only in-frame clones and misses some; the assay was immunoSEQ multiplex PCR. Of more than 75,000 clones detected, around 91% appear once; the ten largest clones hold roughly 0.38%. This receptor was obtained from an adult with an advanced solid tumor such as melanoma, head and neck, liver or kidney cancer. The chain uses TRBV7-9 and TRBJ1-1; D unresolved. The sequences come from CD4+ or CD8+ T cells sorted from blood, collected in a trial of the OX40 agonist ivuxolimab. The CDR3 protein is CASSFSGAEAFF. The DNA for the CDR3 is TGTGCCAGCAGCTTTAGCGGGGCTGAAGCTTTCTTT.